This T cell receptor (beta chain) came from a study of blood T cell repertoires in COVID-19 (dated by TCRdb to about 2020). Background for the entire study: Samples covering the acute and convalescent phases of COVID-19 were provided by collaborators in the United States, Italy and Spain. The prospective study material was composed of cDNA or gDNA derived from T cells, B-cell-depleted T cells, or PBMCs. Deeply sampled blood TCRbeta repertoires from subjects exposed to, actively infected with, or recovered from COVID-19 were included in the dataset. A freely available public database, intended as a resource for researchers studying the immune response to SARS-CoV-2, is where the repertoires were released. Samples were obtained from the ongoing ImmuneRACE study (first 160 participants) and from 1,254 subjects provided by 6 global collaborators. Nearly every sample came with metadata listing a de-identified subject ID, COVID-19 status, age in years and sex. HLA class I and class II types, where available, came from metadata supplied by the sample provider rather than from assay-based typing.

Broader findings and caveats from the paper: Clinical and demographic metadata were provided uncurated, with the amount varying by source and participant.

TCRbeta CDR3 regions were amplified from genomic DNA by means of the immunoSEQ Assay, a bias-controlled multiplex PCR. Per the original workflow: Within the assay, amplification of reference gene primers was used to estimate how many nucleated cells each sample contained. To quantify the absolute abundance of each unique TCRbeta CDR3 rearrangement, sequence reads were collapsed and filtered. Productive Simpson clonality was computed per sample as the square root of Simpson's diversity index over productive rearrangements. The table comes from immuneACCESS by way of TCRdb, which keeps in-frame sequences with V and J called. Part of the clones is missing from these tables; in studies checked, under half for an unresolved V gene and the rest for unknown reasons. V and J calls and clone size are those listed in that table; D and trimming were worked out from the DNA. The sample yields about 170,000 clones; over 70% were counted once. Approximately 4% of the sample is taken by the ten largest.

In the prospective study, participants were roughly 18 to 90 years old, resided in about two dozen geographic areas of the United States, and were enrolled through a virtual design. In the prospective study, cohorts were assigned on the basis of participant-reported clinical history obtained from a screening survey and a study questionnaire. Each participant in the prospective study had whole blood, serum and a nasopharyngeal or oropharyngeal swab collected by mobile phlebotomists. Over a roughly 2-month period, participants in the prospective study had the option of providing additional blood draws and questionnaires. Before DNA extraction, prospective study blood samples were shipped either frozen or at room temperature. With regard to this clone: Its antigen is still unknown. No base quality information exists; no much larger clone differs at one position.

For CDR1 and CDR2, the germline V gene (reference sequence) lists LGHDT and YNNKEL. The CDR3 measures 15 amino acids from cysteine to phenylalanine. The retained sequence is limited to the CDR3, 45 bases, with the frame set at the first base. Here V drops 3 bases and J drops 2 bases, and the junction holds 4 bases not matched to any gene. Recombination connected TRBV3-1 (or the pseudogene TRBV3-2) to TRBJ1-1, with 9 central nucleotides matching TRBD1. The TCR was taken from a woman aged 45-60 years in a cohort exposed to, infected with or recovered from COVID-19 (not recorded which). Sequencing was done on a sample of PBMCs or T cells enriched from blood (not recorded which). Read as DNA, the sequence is TGTGCCAGCAGCCAGAGTACAGGGGGCAACACTGAAGCTTTCTTT. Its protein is CASSQSTGGNTEAFF.